This T cell receptor (beta chain) was recovered during a study of OX40 agonist ivuxolimab in advanced cancers. Clones were sequenced by immunoSEQ multiplex PCR, and TCRdb holds only the in-frame ones, with some missing. The sample contains approximately 82,000 clones, roughly 92% of which appear only once. Sequenced material: CD4+ or CD8+ T cells sorted from blood, taken in a trial of the OX40 agonist ivuxolimab. The clonotype comes from an adult with an advanced solid tumor such as melanoma, head and neck, liver or kidney cancer.

For the CDR3, the DNA is TGTGCCAGCAGCCAAGATTTGAGTTTTGACTATGGCTACACCTTC. It yields the protein CASSQDLSFDYGYTF. V usage is TRBV4-2 and J usage is TRBJ1-2; unclear D gene. V gave up 0 bases and J gave up 3 bases, with 11 bases separating them. The CDR3 spans 15 residues. Germline V gene data show CDR1 as LGHNA and CDR2 as YNFKEQ.